The 8 T cell receptor beta chains given below trace back to one sample, sequenced in a study of cytomegalovirus exposure and HLA in healthy donors. This PCR relied on a set of 60 Vbeta primers and 13 Jbeta primers. TCRdb's table, derived via immunoSEQ multiplex PCR, lists solely in-frame clones and lacks some. Here the sample spans roughly 160,000 clones, roughly 80% being singletons. Sequencing was done on a sample of PBMCs. The receptors were gathered from a woman between 35 and 50 years old in good health and CMV-seropositive.

The gene calls are TRBV9 and TRBJ2-3; 7 bases align to TRBD2. Germline CDR1 SGDLS, CDR2 YYNGEE. Unmatched junction bases numbered 7, after V lost 4 bases and J lost 2 bases. The CDR3 contains 15 residues. The CDR3: CASSLSSGTTDTQYF. CDR3 nucleotide sequence: TGTGCCAGCAGCCTCTCTAGCGGTACCACAGATACGCAGTATTTT.

V and J are TRBV27 and TRBJ1-4; 9 bases are a match to TRBD1. The CDR3 is 15 residues long. Unmatched junction bases numbered 9, after V lost 5 bases and J lost 8 bases. Looked up from germline, CDR1 is MNHEY and CDR2 is SMNVEV (reference sequence). The CDR3 nucleotides are TGTGCCAGCAGTCCACACAGGGGGCTTGTGGAAAAACTGTTTTTT. This codes for CASSPHRGLVEKLFF.

V gene TRBV2 combines with J gene TRBJ2-3, with D possibly being TRBD2 (5 bases). CDR3 length: 15 residues. Germline CDR1 and CDR2: SNHLY and FYNNEI. V was cut by 3 bases and J by 1 base, with 11 bases left in between. The CDR3 DNA reads as TGTGCCAGCAGTGATGGGAGTGCGGGCACAGATACGCAGTATTTT. Encoded protein: CASSDGSAGTDTQYF.

V is TRBV29-1 and J is TRBJ2-1, with D maybe TRBD2 (6 bases). The V gene's germline CDR1 is SQVTM and CDR2 ANQGSEA. The CDR3 runs to 15 residues. V was cut by 5 bases and J by 5 bases, with 19 bases left in between. Here the CDR3 reads CSVSRKRARNNEQFF. DNA of the CDR3: TGCAGCGTTTCCCGGAAGCGGGCCCGGAACAATGAGCAGTTCTTC.

This clone was detected only once. The same CDR3 arises from other DNA sequences in this sample as well. This chain joins TRBV29-1 and TRBJ2-7; 11 bases align to TRBD2. CDR1 SQVTM and CDR2 ANQGSEA come from the germline V gene. V shed 2 bases, J shed 3 bases, and the junction held 0 bases outside the gene matches. The CDR3 has 13 residues. The CDR3 reads CSVETSGSYEQYF. CDR3 nucleotides: TGCAGCGTTGAAACTAGCGGGAGCTACGAGCAGTACTTC.

The chain combines TRBV7-9 with TRBJ1-2; TRBD1 agrees at 9 bases. V lost 3 bases, J lost 8 bases, and 10 bases stayed unmatched. Per germline, CDR1 SEHNR and CDR2 FQNEAQ (reference sequence). This CDR3 region has 15 residues. CDR3 loop: CASSLGGQGSRGYTF. CDR3 nucleotides: TGTGCCAGCAGCTTGGGAGGACAGGGGTCGCGGGGCTACACCTTC.

The chain links TRBV6-5 to TRBJ1-2; D uncertain. Trimming stripped 10 bases from V and 3 bases from J, with 12 bases between. CDR1 MNHEY and CDR2 SVGAGI come from the germline V gene. The CDR3 runs 12 residues. This CDR3 is CATGSTHYGYTF. The CDR3 nucleotides read TGTGCCACCGGGTCTACCCACTATGGCTACACCTTC.

The chain employs TRBV5-1 and TRBJ2-5, with 8 bases matching TRBD2. The CDR3 consists of 13 residues. From germline, CDR1 is SGHRS and CDR2 YFSETQ. J gave up 4 bases and V 6 bases, and 5 bases lay outside the gene matches. This CDR3 is CASTPGGGETQYF. The CDR3, as DNA: TGCGCCAGCACCCCCGGGGGGGGAGAGACCCAGTACTTC. Using reference TRBV5-1 and TRBJ2-5 for the parts outside the CDR3, the full variable domain is KAGVTQTPRYLIKTRGQQVTLSCSPISGHRSVSWYQQTPGQGLQFLFEYFSETQRNKGNFPGRFSGRQFSNSRSEMNVSTLELGDSALYLCASTPGGGETQYFGPGTRLLVL.